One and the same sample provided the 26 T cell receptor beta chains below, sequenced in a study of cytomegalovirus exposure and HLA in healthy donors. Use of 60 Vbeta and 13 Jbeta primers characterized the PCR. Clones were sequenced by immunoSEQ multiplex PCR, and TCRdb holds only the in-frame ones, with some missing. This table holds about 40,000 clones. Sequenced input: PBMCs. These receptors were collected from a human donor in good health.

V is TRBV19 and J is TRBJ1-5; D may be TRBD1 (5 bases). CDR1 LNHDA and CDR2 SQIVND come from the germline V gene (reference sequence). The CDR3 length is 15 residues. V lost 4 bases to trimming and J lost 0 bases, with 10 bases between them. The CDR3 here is CASSRGTYSNQPQHF. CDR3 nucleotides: TGTGCCAGTAGTAGGGGCACCTATAGCAATCAGCCCCAGCATTTT.

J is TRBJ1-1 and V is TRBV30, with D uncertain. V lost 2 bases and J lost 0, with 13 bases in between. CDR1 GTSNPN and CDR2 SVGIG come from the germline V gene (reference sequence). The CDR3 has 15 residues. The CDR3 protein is CAWSSSGRVNTEAFF. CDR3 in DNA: TGTGCCTGGAGTTCCTCGGGGAGGGTGAACACTGAAGCTTTCTTT.

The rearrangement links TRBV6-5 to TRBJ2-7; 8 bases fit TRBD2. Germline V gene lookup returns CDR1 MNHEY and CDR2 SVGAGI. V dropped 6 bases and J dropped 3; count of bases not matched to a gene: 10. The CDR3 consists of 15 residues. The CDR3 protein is CASSPAGTRGYEQYF. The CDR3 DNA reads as TGTGCCAGCAGCCCCGCCGGGACTAGGGGCTACGAGCAGTACTTC.

CDR3 in amino acids: CASSDVVIQTDTQYF. The CDR3 bases are TGTGCCAGCAGTGATGTGGTCATCCAGACAGATACGCAGTATTTT. V gene TRBV2 combines with J gene TRBJ2-3, with no clear D. The CDR3 loop spans 15 amino acids. V lost 3 bases and J lost 3, with 13 bases in between. Looked up from germline, CDR1 is SNHLY and CDR2 is FYNNEI.

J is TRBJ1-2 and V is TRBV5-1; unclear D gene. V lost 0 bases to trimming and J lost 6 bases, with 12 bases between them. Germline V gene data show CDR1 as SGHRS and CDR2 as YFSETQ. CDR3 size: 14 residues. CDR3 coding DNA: TGCGCCAGCAGCTTGGCCCGGAGAGAGGATGGCTACACCTTC. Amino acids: CASSLARREDGYTF.

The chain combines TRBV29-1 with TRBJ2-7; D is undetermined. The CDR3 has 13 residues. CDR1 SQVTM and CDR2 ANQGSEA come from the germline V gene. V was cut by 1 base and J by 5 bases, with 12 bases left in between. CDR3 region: CSVEGAFANEQYF. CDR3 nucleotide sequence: TGCAGCGTTGAAGGGGCATTCGCGAACGAGCAGTACTTC.

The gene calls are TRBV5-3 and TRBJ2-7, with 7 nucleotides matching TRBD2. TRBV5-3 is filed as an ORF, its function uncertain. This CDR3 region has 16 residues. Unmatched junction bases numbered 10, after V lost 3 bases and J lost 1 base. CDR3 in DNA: TGTGCCAGAAGCTGGGGGTGGGGAGGGAGGTCCTACGAGCAGTACTTC. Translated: CARSWGWGGRSYEQYF.

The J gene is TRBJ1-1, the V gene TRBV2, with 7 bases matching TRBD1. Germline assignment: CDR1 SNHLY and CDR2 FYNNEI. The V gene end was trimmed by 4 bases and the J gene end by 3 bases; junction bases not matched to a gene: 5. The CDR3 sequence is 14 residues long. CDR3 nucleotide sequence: TGTGCCAGCAGTGGACAGGGCACGGACACTGAAGCTTTCTTT. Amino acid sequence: CASSGQGTDTEAFF.

CDR3: CASSWRGGTGELFF. CDR3 in DNA: TGCGCCAGCAGCTGGAGGGGGGGGACCGGGGAGCTGTTTTTT. V is TRBV4-1 and J is TRBJ2-2; tentative D call: TRBD2 (7 bases). The CDR3 totals 14 residues. V lost 5 bases and J 5 bases, leaving 12 bases between the germline ends. CDR1 and CDR2 from the germline V gene are MGHRA and YSYEKL.

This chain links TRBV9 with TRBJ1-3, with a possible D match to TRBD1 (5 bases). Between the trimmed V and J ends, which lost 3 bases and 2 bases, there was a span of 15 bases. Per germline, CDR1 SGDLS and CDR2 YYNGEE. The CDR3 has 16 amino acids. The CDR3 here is CASSAVPGTAGNTIYF. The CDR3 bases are TGTGCCAGCAGCGCAGTTCCCGGGACTGCTGGAAACACCATATATTTT.

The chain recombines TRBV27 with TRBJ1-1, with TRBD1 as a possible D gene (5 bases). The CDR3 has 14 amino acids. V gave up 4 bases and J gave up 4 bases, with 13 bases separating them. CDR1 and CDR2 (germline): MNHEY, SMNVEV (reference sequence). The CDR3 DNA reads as TGTGCCAGCAGTTCTGGCAGGGCCGTCACTGAAGCTTTCTTT. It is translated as CASSSGRAVTEAFF.

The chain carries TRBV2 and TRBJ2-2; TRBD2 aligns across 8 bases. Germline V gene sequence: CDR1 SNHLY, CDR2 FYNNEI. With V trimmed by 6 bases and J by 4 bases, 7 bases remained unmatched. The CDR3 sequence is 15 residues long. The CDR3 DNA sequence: TGTGCCAGCAGAGGAGCGGGGGCCCTCACCGGGGAGCTGTTTTTT. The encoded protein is CASRGAGALTGELFF.

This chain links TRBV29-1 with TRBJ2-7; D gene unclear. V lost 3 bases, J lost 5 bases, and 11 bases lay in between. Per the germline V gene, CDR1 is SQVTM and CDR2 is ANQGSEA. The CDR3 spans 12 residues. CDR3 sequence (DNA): TGCAGCGTTGACCAAGGAGAAAACGAGCAGTACTTC. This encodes CSVDQGENEQYF.

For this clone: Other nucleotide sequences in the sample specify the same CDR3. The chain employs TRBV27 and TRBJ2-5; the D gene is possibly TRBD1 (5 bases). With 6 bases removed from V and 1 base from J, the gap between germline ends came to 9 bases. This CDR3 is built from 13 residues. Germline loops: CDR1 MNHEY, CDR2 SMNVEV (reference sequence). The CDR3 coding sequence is TGTGCCAGCAGAGGACACCTCCAAGAGACCCAGTACTTC. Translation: CASRGHLQETQYF.

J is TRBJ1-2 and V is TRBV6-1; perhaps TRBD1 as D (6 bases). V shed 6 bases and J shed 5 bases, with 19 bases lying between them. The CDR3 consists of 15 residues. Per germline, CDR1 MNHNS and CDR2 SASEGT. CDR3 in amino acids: CASSEQGSGGYGYTF. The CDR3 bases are TGTGCCAGCAGCGAACAGGGCTCGGGGGGTTATGGCTACACCTTC.

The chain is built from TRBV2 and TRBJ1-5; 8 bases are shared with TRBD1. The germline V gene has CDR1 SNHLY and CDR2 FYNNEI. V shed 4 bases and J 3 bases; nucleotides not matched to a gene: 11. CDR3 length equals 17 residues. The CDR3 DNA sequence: TGTGCCAGCAGTGGGGGACAGGCTAGAATAAACAATCAGCCCCAGCATTTT. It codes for CASSGGQARINNQPQHF.

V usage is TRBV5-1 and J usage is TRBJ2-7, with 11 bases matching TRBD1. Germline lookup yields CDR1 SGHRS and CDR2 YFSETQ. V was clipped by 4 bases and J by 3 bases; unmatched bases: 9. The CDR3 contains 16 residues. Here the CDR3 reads CASSHGGTGGDYEQYF. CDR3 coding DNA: TGCGCCAGCAGCCACGGAGGGACAGGGGGGGACTACGAGCAGTACTTC.

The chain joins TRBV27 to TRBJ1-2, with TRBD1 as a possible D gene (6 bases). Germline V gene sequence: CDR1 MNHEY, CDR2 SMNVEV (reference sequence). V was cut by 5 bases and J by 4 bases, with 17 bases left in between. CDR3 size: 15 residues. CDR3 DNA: TGTGCCAGCAGTGAACAGGGTGAAGTGTCCTATGGCTACACCTTC. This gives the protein CASSEQGEVSYGYTF.

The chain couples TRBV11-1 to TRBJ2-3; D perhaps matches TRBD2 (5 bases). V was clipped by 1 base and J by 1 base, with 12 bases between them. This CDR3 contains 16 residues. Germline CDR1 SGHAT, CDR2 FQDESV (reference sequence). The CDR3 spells CASSLGGNGGTDTQYF. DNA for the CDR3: TGTGCCAGCAGCTTAGGGGGAAACGGGGGCACAGATACGCAGTATTTT. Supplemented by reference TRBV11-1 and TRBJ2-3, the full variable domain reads EAEVAQSPRYKITEKSQAVAFWCDPISGHATLYWYRQILGQGPELLVQFQDESVVDDSQLPKDRFSAERLKGVDSTLKIQPAELGDSAMYLCASSLGGNGGTDTQYFGPGTRLTVL.

CDR3 residues: CASSVAGGSNQPQHF. The CDR3 nucleotides are TGTGCCAGCAGCGTAGCGGGGGGTAGCAATCAGCCCCAGCATTTT. This chain joins TRBV9 and TRBJ1-5, with a weak D call TRBD1 (5 bases). Germline values: CDR1 SGDLS, CDR2 YYNGEE. Between the trimmed V and J ends, which lost 0 bases and 0 bases, there was a span of 7 bases. There are 15 residues in the CDR3.

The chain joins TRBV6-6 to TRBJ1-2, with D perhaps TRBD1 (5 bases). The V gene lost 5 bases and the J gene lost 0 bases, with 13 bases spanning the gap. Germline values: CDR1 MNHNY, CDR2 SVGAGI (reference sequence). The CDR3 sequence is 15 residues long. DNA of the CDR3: TGTGCCAGCAGTCGCCGGGCAGGGACTAACTATGGCTACACCTTC. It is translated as CASSRRAGTNYGYTF.

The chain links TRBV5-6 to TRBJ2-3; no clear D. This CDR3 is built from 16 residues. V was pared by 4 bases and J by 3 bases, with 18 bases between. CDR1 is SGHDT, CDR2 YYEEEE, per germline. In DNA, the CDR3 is TGTGCCAGCAGCCCTCGCCCGCGGCCGGTGACAGATACGCAGTATTTT. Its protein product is CASSPRPRPVTDTQYF.

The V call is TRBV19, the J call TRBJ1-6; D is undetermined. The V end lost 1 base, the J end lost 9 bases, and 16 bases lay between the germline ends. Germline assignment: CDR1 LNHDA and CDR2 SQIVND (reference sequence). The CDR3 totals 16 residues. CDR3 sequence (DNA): TGTGCCAGTAGTATAGCCCGGGGAGCTCTGGGTTCACCCCTCCACTTT. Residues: CASSIARGALGSPLHF.

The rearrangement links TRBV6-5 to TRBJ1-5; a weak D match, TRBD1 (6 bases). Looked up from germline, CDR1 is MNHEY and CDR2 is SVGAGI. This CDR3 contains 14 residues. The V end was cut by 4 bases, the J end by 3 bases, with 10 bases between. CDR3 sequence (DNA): TGTGCCAGCAGTTTCGACAGGCTCAATCAGCCCCAGCATTTT. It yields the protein CASSFDRLNQPQHF.

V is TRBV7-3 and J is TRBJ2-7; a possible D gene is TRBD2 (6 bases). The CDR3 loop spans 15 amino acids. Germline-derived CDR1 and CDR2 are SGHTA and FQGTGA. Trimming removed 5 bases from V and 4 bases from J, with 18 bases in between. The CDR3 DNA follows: TGTGCCAGCAGCCTACTCAAAGGCGGGGAGTACGAGCAGTACTTC. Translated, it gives CASSLLKGGEYEQYF. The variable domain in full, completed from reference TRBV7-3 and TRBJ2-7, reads GAGVSQTPSNKVTEKGKYVELRCDPISGHTALYWYRQSLGQGPEFLIYFQGTGAADDSGLPNDRFFAVRPEGSVSTLKIQRTERGDSAVYLCASSLLKGGEYEQYFGPGTRLTVT.

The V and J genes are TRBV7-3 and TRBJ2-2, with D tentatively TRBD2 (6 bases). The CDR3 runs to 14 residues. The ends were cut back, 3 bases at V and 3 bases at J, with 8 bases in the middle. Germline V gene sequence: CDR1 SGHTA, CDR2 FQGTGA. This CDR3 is CASSFSGDTGELFF. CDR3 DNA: TGTGCCAGCAGCTTCTCGGGGGACACCGGGGAGCTGTTTTTT.